This entry describes one T cell receptor beta chain. How the authors handled the data: Nucleated cell counts were estimated from reference gene primer amplification. Assay: immunoSEQ multiplex PCR; the TCRdb copy retains only in-frame clones and omits some. D and trimming come from the DNA, and the V and J calls and clone size come from that table. The sample consists of around 190,000 clones, 84% of them appearing once. These data belong to a study of blood T cell repertoires in COVID-19. Study as a whole: Specimens from acute and convalescent COVID-19 originated in the United States, Italy and Spain. Sources were T cells, B-cell-depleted T cells, or PBMCs; the material itself was cDNA or gDNA.

Per the germline V gene, CDR1 is KGHSH and CDR2 is LQKENI. The CDR3 runs to 12 residues. J was trimmed by 10 bases and V by 5 bases; bases with no gene match: 5. The receptor was isolated from a human donor in a cohort sampled during active COVID-19. The sample comprised peripheral blood. This sequence joins TRBV18 and TRBJ1-5; 7 bases are a match to TRBD1. CDR3 sequence (DNA): TGTGCCAGCTCAGGTCGACAGGGACCCCAGCATTTT. It specifies CASSGRQGPQHF.